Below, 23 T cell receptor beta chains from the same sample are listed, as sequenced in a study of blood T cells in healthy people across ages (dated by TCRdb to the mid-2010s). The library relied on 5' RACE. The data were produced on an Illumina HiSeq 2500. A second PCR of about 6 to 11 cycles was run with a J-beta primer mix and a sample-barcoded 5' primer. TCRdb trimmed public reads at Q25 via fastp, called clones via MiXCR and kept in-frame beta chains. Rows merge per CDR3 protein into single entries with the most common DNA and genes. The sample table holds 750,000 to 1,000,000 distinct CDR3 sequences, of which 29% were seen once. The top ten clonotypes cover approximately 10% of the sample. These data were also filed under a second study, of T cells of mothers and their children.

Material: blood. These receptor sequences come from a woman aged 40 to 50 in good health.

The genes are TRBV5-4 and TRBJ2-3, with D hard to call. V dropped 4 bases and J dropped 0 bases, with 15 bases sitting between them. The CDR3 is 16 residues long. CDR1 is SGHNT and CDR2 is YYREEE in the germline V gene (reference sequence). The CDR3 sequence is CASSGRWQESTDTQYF. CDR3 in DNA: TGTGCCAGCAGCGGAAGGTGGCAGGAGAGCACAGATACGCAGTATTTT.

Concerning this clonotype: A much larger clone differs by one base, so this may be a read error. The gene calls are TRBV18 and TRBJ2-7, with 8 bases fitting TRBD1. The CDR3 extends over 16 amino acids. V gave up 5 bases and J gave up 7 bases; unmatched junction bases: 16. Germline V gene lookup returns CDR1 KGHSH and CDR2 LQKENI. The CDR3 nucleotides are TGTGCCAGCTCAAAAGATAAGAGACAGGGGTTCAATGAGCAGTACTTC. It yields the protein CASSKDKRQGFNEQYF.

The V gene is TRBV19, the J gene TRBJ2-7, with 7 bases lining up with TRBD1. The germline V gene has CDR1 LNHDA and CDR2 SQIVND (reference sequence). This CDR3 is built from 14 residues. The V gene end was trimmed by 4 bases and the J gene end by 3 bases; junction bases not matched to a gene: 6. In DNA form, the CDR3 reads TGTGCCAGTAGTAACCGGGACAGCTTCTACGAGCAGTACTTC. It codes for CASSNRDSFYEQYF.

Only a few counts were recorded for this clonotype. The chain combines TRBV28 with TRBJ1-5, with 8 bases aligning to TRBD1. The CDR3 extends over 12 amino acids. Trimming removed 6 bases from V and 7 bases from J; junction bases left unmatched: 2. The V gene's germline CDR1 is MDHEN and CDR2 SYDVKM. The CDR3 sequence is CASRQGVQPQHF. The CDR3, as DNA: TGTGCCAGCAGACAGGGGGTCCAGCCCCAGCATTTT.

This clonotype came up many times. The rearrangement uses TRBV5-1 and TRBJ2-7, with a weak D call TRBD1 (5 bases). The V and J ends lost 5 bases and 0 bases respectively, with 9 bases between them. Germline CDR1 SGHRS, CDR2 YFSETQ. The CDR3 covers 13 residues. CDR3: CASRVQGSYEQYF. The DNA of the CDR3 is TGCGCCAGCAGGGTCCAGGGCTCCTACGAGCAGTACTTC.

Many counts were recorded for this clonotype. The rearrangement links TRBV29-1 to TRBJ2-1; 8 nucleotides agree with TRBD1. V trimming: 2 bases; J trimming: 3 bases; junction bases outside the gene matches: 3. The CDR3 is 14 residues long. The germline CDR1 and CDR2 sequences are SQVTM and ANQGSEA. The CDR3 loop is CSVERTGIYNEQFF. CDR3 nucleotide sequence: TGCAGCGTTGAACGGACAGGGATCTACAATGAGCAGTTCTTC.

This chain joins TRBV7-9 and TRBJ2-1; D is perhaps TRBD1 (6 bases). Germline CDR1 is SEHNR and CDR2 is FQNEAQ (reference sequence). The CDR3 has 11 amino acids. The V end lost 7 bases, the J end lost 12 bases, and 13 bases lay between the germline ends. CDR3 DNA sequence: TGTGCCAGCACAAAACTAGGGGGGCAGTTCTTC. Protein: CASTKLGGQFF.

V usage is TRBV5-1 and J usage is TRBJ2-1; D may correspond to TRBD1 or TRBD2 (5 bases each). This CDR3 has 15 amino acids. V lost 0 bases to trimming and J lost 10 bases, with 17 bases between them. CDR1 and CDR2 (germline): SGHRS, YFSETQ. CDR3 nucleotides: TGCGCCAGCAGCTTGGAGGGGACCGGCCTGGAAGAGCAGTTCTTC. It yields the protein CASSLEGTGLEEQFF. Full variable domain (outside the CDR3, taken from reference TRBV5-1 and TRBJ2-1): KAGVTQTPRYLIKTRGQQVTLSCSPISGHRSVSWYQQTPGQGLQFLFEYFSETQRNKGNFPGRFSGRQFSNSRSEMNVSTLELGDSALYLCASSLEGTGLEEQFFGPGTRLTVL.

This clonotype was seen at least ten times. In nucleotides, the CDR3 is TGTGCCAGCAGAGGACTAGCTATGGATACGCAGTATTTT. Amino acids: CASRGLAMDTQYF. The rearrangement links TRBV12-3 or TRBV12-4 to TRBJ2-3; TRBD2 agrees at 8 bases. V lost 6 bases and J lost 6; bases outside the gene matches: 5. CDR3 length: 13 amino acids.

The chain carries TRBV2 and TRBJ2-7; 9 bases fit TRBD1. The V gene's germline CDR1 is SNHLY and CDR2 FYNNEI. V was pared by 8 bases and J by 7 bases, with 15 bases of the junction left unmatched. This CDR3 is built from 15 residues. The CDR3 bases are TGTGCCAGCCGGTTGACGGGACAGGGTCTTGAGGAGCAGTACTTC. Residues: CASRLTGQGLEEQYF.

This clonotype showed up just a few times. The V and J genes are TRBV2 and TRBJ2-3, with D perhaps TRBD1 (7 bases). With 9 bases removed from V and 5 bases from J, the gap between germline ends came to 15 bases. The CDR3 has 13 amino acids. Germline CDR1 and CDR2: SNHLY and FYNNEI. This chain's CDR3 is CASIRGVEDTQYF. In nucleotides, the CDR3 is TGTGCCAGTATCAGGGGGGTTGAAGATACGCAGTATTTT.

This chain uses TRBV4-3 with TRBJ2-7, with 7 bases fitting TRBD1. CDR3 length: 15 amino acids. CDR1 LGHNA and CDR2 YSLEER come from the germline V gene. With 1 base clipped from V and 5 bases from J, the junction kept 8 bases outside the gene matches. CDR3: CASSQVRQGIHEQYF. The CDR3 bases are TGCGCCAGCAGCCAAGTGCGACAGGGCATCCACGAGCAGTACTTC.

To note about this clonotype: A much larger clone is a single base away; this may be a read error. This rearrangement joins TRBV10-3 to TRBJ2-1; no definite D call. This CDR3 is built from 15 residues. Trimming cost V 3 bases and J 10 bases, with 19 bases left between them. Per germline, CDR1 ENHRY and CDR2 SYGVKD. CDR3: CAISEPEALSYEQFF. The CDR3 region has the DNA TGTGCCATCAGTGAACCAGAGGCTTTGTCCTACGAGCAGTTCTTC.

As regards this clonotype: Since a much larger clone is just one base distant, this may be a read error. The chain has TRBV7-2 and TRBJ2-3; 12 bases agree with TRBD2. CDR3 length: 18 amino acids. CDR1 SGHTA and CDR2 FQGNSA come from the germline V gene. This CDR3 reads CASSLGRASGGATDRQYF. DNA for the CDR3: TGTGCCAGCAGCTTAGGTCGGGCTAGCGGGGGGGCAACAGATAGGCAGTATTTT. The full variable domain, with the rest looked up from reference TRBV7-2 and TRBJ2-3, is GAGVSQSPSNKVTEKGKDVELRCDPISGHTALYWYRQSLGQGLEFLIYFQGNSAPDKSGLPSDRFSAERTGGSVSTLTIQRTQQEDSAVYLCASSLGRASGGATDRQYFGPGTRLTVL.

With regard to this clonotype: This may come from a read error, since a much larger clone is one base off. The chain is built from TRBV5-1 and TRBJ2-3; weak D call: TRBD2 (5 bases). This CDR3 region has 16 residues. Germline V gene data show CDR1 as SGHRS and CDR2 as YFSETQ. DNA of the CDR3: TGCACCAGCAGCTTGGCTCGGGGTCCTAGCACAGATACGCAGTATTTT. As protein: CTSSLARGPSTDTQYF.

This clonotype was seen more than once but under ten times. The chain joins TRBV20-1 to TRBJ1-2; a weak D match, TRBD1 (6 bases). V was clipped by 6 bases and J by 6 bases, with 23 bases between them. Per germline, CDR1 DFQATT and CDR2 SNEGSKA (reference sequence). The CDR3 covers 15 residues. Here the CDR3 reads CSALTGQNPGDGYTF. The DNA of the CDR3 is TGCAGTGCCTTAACAGGACAGAACCCTGGGGATGGCTACACCTTC.

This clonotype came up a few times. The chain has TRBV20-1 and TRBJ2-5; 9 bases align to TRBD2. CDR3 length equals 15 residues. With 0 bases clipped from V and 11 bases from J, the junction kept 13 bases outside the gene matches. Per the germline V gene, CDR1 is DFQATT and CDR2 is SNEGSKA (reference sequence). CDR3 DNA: TGCAGTGCTAGAGATTTGGCGGGGGGGCCCCGAGAGCAGTACTTC. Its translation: CSARDLAGGPREQYF.

In nucleotides, the CDR3 is TGCGCCAGCAGCTTGGGTCAGTCCGCGGGGGATGAGCAGTTCTTC. Protein: CASSLGQSAGDEQFF. The V call is TRBV5-1, the J call TRBJ2-1; 7 nucleotides align to TRBD2. This CDR3 comprises 15 residues. V shed 0 bases, J shed 8 bases, and the junction held 8 bases outside the gene matches. Germline CDR1 SGHRS, CDR2 YFSETQ.

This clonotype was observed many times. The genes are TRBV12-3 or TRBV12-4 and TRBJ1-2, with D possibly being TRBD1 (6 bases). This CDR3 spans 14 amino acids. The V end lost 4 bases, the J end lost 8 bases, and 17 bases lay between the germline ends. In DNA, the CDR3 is TGTGCCAGCAGTTCAAGGACAGACCCAATAGGCTACACCTTC. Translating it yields CASSSRTDPIGYTF.

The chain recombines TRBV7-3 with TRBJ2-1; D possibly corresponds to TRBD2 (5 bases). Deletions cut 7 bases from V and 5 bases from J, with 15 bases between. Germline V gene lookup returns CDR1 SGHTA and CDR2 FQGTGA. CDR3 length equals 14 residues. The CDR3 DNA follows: TGTGCCAGCAATGCCGGGATAACTGACAATGAGCAGTTCTTC. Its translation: CASNAGITDNEQFF. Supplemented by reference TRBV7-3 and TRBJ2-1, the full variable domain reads GAGVSQTPSNKVTEKGKYVELRCDPISGHTALYWYRQSLGQGPEFLIYFQGTGAADDSGLPNDRFFAVRPEGSVSTLKIQRTERGDSAVYLCASNAGITDNEQFFGPGTRLTVL.

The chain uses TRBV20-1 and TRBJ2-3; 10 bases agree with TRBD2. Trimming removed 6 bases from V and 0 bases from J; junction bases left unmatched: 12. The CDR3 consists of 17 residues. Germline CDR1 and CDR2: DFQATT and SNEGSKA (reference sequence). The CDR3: CSASPWTSGSSTDTQYF. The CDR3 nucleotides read TGCAGTGCCTCTCCCTGGACTAGCGGTTCTAGCACAGATACGCAGTATTTT.

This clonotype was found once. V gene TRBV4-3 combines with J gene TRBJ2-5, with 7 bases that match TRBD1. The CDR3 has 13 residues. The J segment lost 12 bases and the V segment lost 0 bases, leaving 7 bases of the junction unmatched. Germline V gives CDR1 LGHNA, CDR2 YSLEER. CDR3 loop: CASSQDSDREKYF. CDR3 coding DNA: TGCGCCAGCAGCCAAGACAGCGACAGGGAAAAGTACTTC.

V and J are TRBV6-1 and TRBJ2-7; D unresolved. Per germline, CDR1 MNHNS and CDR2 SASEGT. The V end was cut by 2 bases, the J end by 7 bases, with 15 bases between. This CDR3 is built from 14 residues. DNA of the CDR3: TGTGCCAGCAGTGAAAGTCGGGTATCCCTGGAGCAGTACTTC. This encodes CASSESRVSLEQYF.